A selection of T cell receptor beta chains follows, all from one sample in a study of blood T cell repertoires in COVID-19. TCRdb's copy holds only in-frame clones and misses some; the assay was immunoSEQ multiplex PCR. The data show roughly 180,000 clones, with 84% seen just once and roughly 6.3% held by the top ten. Sample: peripheral blood. The receptors originated from a human donor in a cohort sampled during active COVID-19. CDR3s include the opening cysteine and the closing phenylalanine or tryptophan. The D gene is left open where the match is weak. Clone size is shown for a subset of rows, as once, few, many or a class of expanded clone.

v_call	clone_size	j_call	d_call	cdr3_nt	cdr3_aa
TRBV27	.	TRBJ2-1	TRBD1	TGTGCCAGCAGCCGGACAGGGGATAATGAGCAGTTCTTC	CASSRTGDNEQFF
TRBV7-3	.	TRBJ2-2	.	TGTGCCAGCAGCCTAAGGGACACGGACACCGGGGAGCTGTTTTTT	CASSLRDTDTGELFF
TRBV5-1	.	TRBJ2-5	.	TGCGCCAGCCGGATGGGGGCCCAAGAGACCCAGTACTTC	CASRMGAQETQYF
TRBV5-1	.	TRBJ2-6	.	TGCGCCAGCAGCTTGGTCGCACGAGGAAGCTCTGGGGCCAACGTCCTGACTTTC	CASSLVARGSSGANVLTF
TRBV7-9	once	TRBJ2-5	TRBD2	TGTGCCAGCAGCTTAAGGGGCACCGGACTAGGAGAGACCCAGTACTTC	CASSLRGTGLGETQYF
TRBV4-1	.	TRBJ2-5	TRBD2	TGCGCCAGCAGCCATCGGACTAGCGGGAACCAAGAGACCCAGTACTTC	CASSHRTSGNQETQYF
TRBV5-1	.	TRBJ1-6	.	TGCGCCAGCAGCTTGGTGGCGGAGAATTCACCCCTCCACTTT	CASSLVAENSPLHF
TRBV5-1	.	TRBJ1-1	.	TGCGCCAGCAGCCTGACAGTCATGAACACTGAAGCTTTCTTT	CASSLTVMNTEAFF
TRBV7-2	.	TRBJ2-3	TRBD2	TGTGCCAGCAGCCTCTATAGCGGGGGGGCCGTTGTTACAGATACGCAGTATTTT	CASSLYSGGAVVTDTQYF
TRBV6-1	.	TRBJ1-5	.	TGTGCCAGCAGTGAAAGGGGCTGGGATAGCAATCAGCCCCAGCATTTT	CASSERGWDSNQPQHF
TRBV19	.	TRBJ2-5	TRBD2	TGTGCCAGTAGTCCGGGGGGAGGGTTTAGGGAGACCCAGTACTTC	CASSPGGGFRETQYF
TRBV12-3/TRBV12-4	.	TRBJ2-7	.	TGTGCCAGCAGTTTATACGCAGGGGACGAGCAGTACTTC	CASSLYAGDEQYF
TRBV12-5	once	TRBJ1-1	TRBD1	TGTGCTAGTGCCTTAATTACCGGGACAGACTATGTTGACACTGAAGCTTTCTTT	CASALITGTDYVDTEAFF
TRBV5-1	.	TRBJ2-7	TRBD1	TGCGCCAGCAGTTACCGACAGGGTGGGGAGTCCTACGAGCAGTACTTC	CASSYRQGGESYEQYF
TRBV7-6	once	TRBJ1-2	.	TGTGCCAGCAGCCTAAGAACCTCGACAGGTACTAACTATGGCTACACCTTC	CASSLRTSTGTNYGYTF
TRBV25-1	few	TRBJ1-2	TRBD1	TGTGCCAGCAGTGAATATCAAGGGGGCGGCTACACCTTC	CASSEYQGGGYTF